These 18 T cell receptor beta chains were sequenced from one sample in a study of cytomegalovirus exposure and HLA in healthy donors. Sequencing used immunoSEQ multiplex PCR; TCRdb keeps in-frame clones, though not all of them. The sample lists 150,000 to 200,000 clones, about 89% occurring once. Sequenced: PBMCs. These receptors were collected from a man in his late teens or twenties in good health and CMV-seropositive.

A remark on this clone: At one end, the junction sequence differs from germline, possibly due to a read error. The V and J genes are TRBV7-9 and TRBJ2-7; D might be TRBD2 (5 bases). The V gene's germline CDR1 is SEHNR and CDR2 FQNEAQ (reference sequence). CDR3 length: 13 residues. The CDR3 loop reads CACSGGRGLEQYF. The CDR3, as DNA: TGTGCCTGCAGCGGTGGGAGAGGCCTCGAGCAGTACTTC.

This chain connects TRBV5-1 to TRBJ1-2; no clear D gene. Germline V gene lookup returns CDR1 SGHRS and CDR2 YFSETQ. CDR3 length equals 14 residues. Trimming removed 0 bases at V and 3 bases at J, with 9 bases between. CDR3 coding DNA: TGCGCCAGCAGCTTGGAAGCTCGGGACTATGGCTACACCTTC. Its protein product is CASSLEARDYGYTF.

V usage is TRBV5-4 and J usage is TRBJ2-7; weak D call: TRBD1 (8 bases). Deletions cut 0 bases from V and 3 bases from J, with 19 bases between. CDR1 is SGHNT, CDR2 YYREEE, per germline (reference sequence). The CDR3 has 17 amino acids. The CDR3 sequence: CASSLAGGTGIYYEQYF. The CDR3 nucleotides read TGTGCCAGCAGCTTGGCCGGGGGGACAGGAATTTACTACGAGCAGTACTTC.

The V call is TRBV5-1, the J call TRBJ2-7; D remains unclear. This CDR3 is built from 13 residues. Germline V gene lookup returns CDR1 SGHRS and CDR2 YFSETQ. V lost 4 bases and J lost 2, with 10 bases in between. The DNA for the CDR3 is TGCGCCAGCAGCACCGACAAACCCTACGAGCAGTACTTC. This codes for CASSTDKPYEQYF.

The V call is TRBV9, the J call TRBJ2-3; D possibly corresponds to TRBD2 (5 bases). Trimming left V 0 bases short and J 1 base short, with 6 bases between. Looked up from germline, CDR1 is SGDLS and CDR2 is YYNGEE. The CDR3 has 14 amino acids. CDR3 sequence: CASSVEEGTDTQYF. For the CDR3, the DNA is TGTGCCAGCAGCGTAGAGGAGGGCACAGATACGCAGTATTTT.

CDR3: CASSIDWQGYEQYF. CDR3 nucleotide sequence: TGTGCCAGTAGTATAGATTGGCAGGGCTACGAGCAGTACTTC. V gene TRBV19 combines with J gene TRBJ2-7; perhaps TRBD1 as D (5 bases). There are 14 residues in the CDR3. The V gene lost 0 bases and the J gene lost 3 bases, with 9 bases spanning the gap. Germline assignment: CDR1 LNHDA and CDR2 SQIVND (reference sequence).

The rearrangement joins TRBV4-1 to TRBJ2-3; no reliable D call. The V and J ends lost 0 bases and 3 bases respectively, with 7 bases between them. Germline lookup yields CDR1 MGHRA and CDR2 YSYEKL. This CDR3 has 14 residues. This CDR3 reads CASSQDPGTDTQYF. For the CDR3, the DNA is TGCGCCAGCAGCCAAGACCCCGGGACAGATACGCAGTATTTT.

This clone has only one observation. V usage is TRBV7-2 and J usage is TRBJ2-7, with 14 bases aligning to TRBD2. The CDR3 totals 18 residues. Germline CDR1 SGHTA, CDR2 FQGNSA. V gave up 5 bases and J gave up 4 bases; unmatched junction bases: 13. CDR3: CASSHPRSTSGGAYEQYF. The CDR3 DNA follows: TGTGCCAGCAGCCACCCCCGTTCGACTAGCGGGGGGGCGTACGAGCAGTACTTC.

This clone was observed a single time. The chain employs TRBV6-5 and TRBJ2-5; D might be TRBD1 (5 bases). Germline values: CDR1 MNHEY, CDR2 SVGAGI. CDR3 length equals 13 residues. Trimming left V 5 bases short and J 4 bases short, with 11 bases between. In DNA, the CDR3 is TGTGCCAGCAGTGGGCTGGGGCCAGAGACCCAGTACTTC. The encoded protein is CASSGLGPETQYF.

V and J are TRBV30 and TRBJ2-6; no clear D. V lost 3 bases, J lost 1 base, and 7 bases lay in between. CDR3 size: 14 residues. The germline V gene has CDR1 GTSNPN and CDR2 SVGIG (reference sequence). The CDR3 spells CAWSHESGANVLTF. CDR3 bases: TGTGCCTGGAGCCATGAGTCTGGGGCCAACGTCCTGACTTTC.

The rearrangement joins TRBV10-2 to TRBJ1-1, with 7 bases matching TRBD1. The germline V gene has CDR1 WSHSY and CDR2 SAAADI. The length of the CDR3 is 12 residues. Trimming at V came to 7 bases and at J to 5 bases, leaving 4 bases not matched to a gene. This CDR3 is CASTGGRTEAFF. In DNA form, the CDR3 reads TGCGCCAGCACAGGGGGAAGGACTGAAGCTTTCTTT.

This clone has a handful of counts. The chain carries TRBV5-4 and TRBJ2-7, with 7 bases that match TRBD1. The CDR3 is 13 amino acids. V was clipped by 2 bases and J by 6 bases; unmatched bases: 5. Looked up from germline, CDR1 is SGHNT and CDR2 is YYREEE (reference sequence). The DNA of the CDR3 is TGTGCCAGCAGCTTTGGACAGGTCGGCGAGCAGTACTTC. It is translated as CASSFGQVGEQYF.

The chain is built from TRBV18 and TRBJ2-7; D perhaps matches TRBD1 (5 bases). Between the trimmed V and J ends, which lost 3 bases and 4 bases, there was a span of 22 bases. The CDR3 covers 17 residues. Germline CDR1 KGHSH, CDR2 LQKENI. CDR3 sequence (DNA): TGTGCCAGCTCACCGACGCCCGGACATGTGAGCCGATACGAGCAGTACTTC. Amino acid sequence: CASSPTPGHVSRYEQYF. The whole variable domain, filled in from reference TRBV18 and TRBJ2-7, reads NAGVMQNPRHLVRRRGQEARLRCSPMKGHSHVYWYRQLPEEGLKFMVYLQKENIIDESGMPKERFSAEFPKEGPSILRIQQVVRGDSAAYFCASSPTPGHVSRYEQYFGPGTRLTVT.

The V call is TRBV6-5, the J call TRBJ2-7; 9 nucleotides align to TRBD1. CDR3 length: 15 residues. Trimming took 7 bases from V and 5 from J; bases not matched to a gene: 12. The germline V gene has CDR1 MNHEY and CDR2 SVGAGI. The CDR3 DNA reads as TGTGCCAGCAAAACGATAACGGGACAGGGAAACGAGCAGTACTTC. The encoded protein is CASKTITGQGNEQYF.

This chain links TRBV18 with TRBJ2-2, with TRBD2 identical over 9 bases. The CDR3 consists of 14 residues. The V segment lost 7 bases and the J segment 7 bases; nucleotides outside the gene matches: 7. The germline V gene encodes CDR1 KGHSH and CDR2 LQKENI. The CDR3 here is CASFGGGADGELFF. The CDR3 region has the DNA TGTGCCAGCTTCGGCGGGGGGGCCGACGGGGAGCTGTTTTTT. The full variable domain, in which reference TRBV18 and TRBJ2-2 provide the parts outside the CDR3, is NAGVMQNPRHLVRRRGQEARLRCSPMKGHSHVYWYRQLPEEGLKFMVYLQKENIIDESGMPKERFSAEFPKEGPSILRIQQVVRGDSAAYFCASFGGGADGELFFGEGSRLTVL.

The V call is TRBV15, the J call TRBJ2-1, with D perhaps TRBD2 (5 bases). Per the germline V gene, CDR1 is LNHNV and CDR2 is YYDKDF (reference sequence). The CDR3 is 13 residues long. V was pared by 3 bases and J by 10 bases, with 13 bases between. As DNA, the CDR3 is TGTGCCACCAGCAGCGGGATTCAAGAAGAGCAGTTCTTC. It translates to CATSSGIQEEQFF.

This clone came up a few times. V is TRBV6-6 and J is TRBJ1-5; TRBD1 is a possible D gene (6 bases). Deletions cut 6 bases from V and 5 bases from J, with 17 bases between. The CDR3 has 15 residues. From germline, CDR1 is MNHNY and CDR2 SVGAGI (reference sequence). The CDR3 loop is CASSPQTGADQPQHF. The CDR3 bases are TGTGCCAGCAGCCCGCAGACAGGAGCGGATCAGCCCCAGCATTTT.

The chain is built from TRBV5-1 and TRBJ2-3; a weak D match, TRBD2 (6 bases). The V end was cut by 6 bases, the J end by 1 base, with 15 bases between. The CDR3 is made up of 15 amino acids. CDR1 and CDR2 from the germline V gene are SGHRS and YFSETQ. The chain's CDR3 is CASNNPGAGTDTQYF. The CDR3 DNA reads as TGCGCCAGCAACAACCCGGGAGCGGGCACAGATACGCAGTATTTT.